These 18 T cell receptor beta chains were sequenced from one sample in a study of a mutant IDH1 vaccine in newly diagnosed glioma. The time point: baseline, week 1 (first vaccination visit). Specified treatment: pre-vaccination baseline after standard-of-care therapy. Generated by immunoSEQ multiplex PCR, the TCRdb table keeps only in-frame clones and is missing some. Among approximately 100,000 clones, roughly 90% were seen once, and the ten largest hold roughly 0.58%. The sequenced sample was PBMCs, obtained from a glioma patient treated with radiotherapy, temozolomide or both. These receptor sequences come from a woman between 45 and 60 years old with glioma.

V and J are TRBV9 and TRBJ2-1, with TRBD2 identical over 7 bases. Trimming removed 5 bases from V and 7 bases from J; junction bases left unmatched: 12. CDR1 and CDR2 (germline): SGDLS, YYNGEE. CDR3 length equals 15 residues. CDR3 coding DNA: TGTGCCAGCAGTCTCGCGGGAGAACAGGCTAATGAGCAGTTCTTC. It translates to CASSLAGEQANEQFF.

The V call is TRBV4-2, the J call TRBJ2-7; 7 bases line up with TRBD1. The V segment lost 0 bases and the J segment 0 bases; nucleotides outside the gene matches: 2. The CDR3 has 15 residues. Germline V lookup: CDR1 LGHNA, CDR2 YNFKEQ. CDR3 amino acids: CASSQESGGSYEQYF. The CDR3 DNA sequence: TGTGCCAGCAGCCAAGAATCAGGGGGCTCCTACGAGCAGTACTTC.

The V call is TRBV19, the J call TRBJ2-5; 9 bases fit TRBD1. With V trimmed by 6 bases and J by 1 base, 6 bases remained unmatched. Looked up from germline, CDR1 is LNHDA and CDR2 is SQIVND (reference sequence). The CDR3 spans 15 residues. CDR3 residues: CASSPGQGPQETQYF. The CDR3 region has the DNA TGTGCCAGTAGCCCGGGACAGGGACCCCAAGAGACCCAGTACTTC.

The chain couples TRBV5-1 to TRBJ2-2, with 9 bases lining up with TRBD1. This CDR3 comprises 17 residues. V was pared by 3 bases and J by 4 bases, with 10 bases of the junction left unmatched. From germline, CDR1 is SGHRS and CDR2 YFSETQ. The CDR3 loop is CASSSGPGQGSTGELFF. The CDR3 coding sequence is TGCGCCAGCAGCTCAGGTCCGGGACAGGGAAGCACCGGGGAGCTGTTTTTT.

This chain connects TRBV2 to TRBJ2-5, with a possible D match to TRBD2 (7 bases). Trimming took off 6 bases at V and 5 bases at J, with 19 bases between the two ends. The V gene's germline CDR1 is SNHLY and CDR2 FYNNEI. This CDR3 comprises 15 residues. CDR3 in amino acids: CASRLGGGEGETQYF. CDR3 in DNA: TGTGCCAGCAGGCTAGGGGGAGGGGAAGGGGAGACCCAGTACTTC.

The chain uses TRBV27 and TRBJ2-1; D unresolved. Germline-derived CDR1 and CDR2 are MNHEY and SMNVEV (reference sequence). The CDR3 extends over 15 amino acids. Trimming removed 4 bases from V and 9 bases from J, with 19 bases in between. CDR3 in DNA: TGTGCCAGCAGTTCTTTAGGGTCCCTCGTGGGTGAGCAGTTCTTC. Its translation: CASSSLGSLVGEQFF.

This chain connects TRBV2 to TRBJ2-2; D call uncertain. Trimming removed 2 bases from V and 3 bases from J, with 10 bases in between. CDR3 length equals 15 residues. Germline V gene lookup returns CDR1 SNHLY and CDR2 FYNNEI. The CDR3 is CASSERAADTGELFF. The CDR3, as DNA: TGTGCCAGCAGTGAAAGGGCAGCTGACACCGGGGAGCTGTTTTTT.

V is TRBV27 and J is TRBJ2-2; D may be TRBD1 or TRBD2 (5 bases each). Looked up from germline, CDR1 is MNHEY and CDR2 is SMNVEV (reference sequence). The CDR3 loop spans 14 amino acids. Trimming shortened V by 6 bases and J by 2 bases, and 10 bases separated the two germline ends. The CDR3 sequence is CASRNRTNTGELFF. CDR3 DNA: TGTGCCAGCAGAAACAGGACTAACACCGGGGAGCTGTTTTTT.

The rearrangement links TRBV9 to TRBJ2-1, with a possible D match to TRBD2 (6 bases). V was cut by 0 bases and J by 3 bases, with 13 bases left in between. The germline CDR1 and CDR2 sequences are SGDLS and YYNGEE. This CDR3 contains 16 residues. The CDR3 DNA reads TGTGCCAGCAGCGTAGTCGGCGGGGTCGACTACAATGAGCAGTTCTTC. This gives the protein CASSVVGGVDYNEQFF.

The chain is built from TRBV6-5 and TRBJ2-7; D uncertain. The germline CDR1 and CDR2 sequences are MNHEY and SVGAGI. Trimming took 6 bases from V and 3 from J, leaving 18 bases between them. The CDR3 runs to 15 residues. The DNA for the CDR3 is TGTGCCAGCAGCCCCGTCAGTCCACTATACTACGAGCAGTACTTC. Amino acids: CASSPVSPLYYEQYF.

Comment on this clone: One end of the junction does not line up with germline, which may come from a read error. The chain employs TRBV5-1 and TRBJ2-5; no clear D. The germline V gene has CDR1 SGHRS and CDR2 YFSETQ. The CDR3 is 12 residues long. CDR3 coding DNA: TGCACCAGCGAAAGTGAAGGGGAGACCCAGTACTTC. Protein product: CTSESEGETQYF.

This chain connects TRBV7-9 to TRBJ2-1; the match to TRBD1 covers 9 bases. Germline assignment: CDR1 SEHNR and CDR2 FQNEAQ (reference sequence). V lost 3 bases and J lost 7; bases outside the gene matches: 4. The CDR3 has 14 residues. The CDR3 protein is CASSLGTGNNEQFF. The CDR3 DNA is TGTGCCAGCAGCTTGGGGACAGGGAATAATGAGCAGTTCTTC.

The chain combines TRBV29-1 with TRBJ2-7; 9 nucleotides match TRBD2. The V gene end was trimmed by 2 bases and the J gene end by 6 bases; junction bases not matched to a gene: 8. The CDR3 contains 14 residues. Germline-derived CDR1 and CDR2 are SQVTM and ANQGSEA. In DNA, the CDR3 is TGCAGCGTTGAAACTGCGGGAGGGCCGGGCGAGCAGTACTTC. The encoded protein is CSVETAGGPGEQYF.

The V call is TRBV11-3, the J call TRBJ2-5, with TRBD1 matching 10 bases. The germline CDR1 and CDR2 sequences are SGHNT and YENEEA. The V segment lost 3 bases and the J segment 4 bases; nucleotides outside the gene matches: 8. This CDR3 region has 16 residues. DNA of the CDR3: TGTGCCAGCAGCTTGAAGGGGACAGGGGCTTCAGAGACCCAGTACTTC. It translates to CASSLKGTGASETQYF.

This chain connects TRBV5-4 to TRBJ2-2; 8 nucleotides match TRBD1. Germline CDR1 and CDR2: SGHNT and YYREEE (reference sequence). V gave up 6 bases and J gave up 5 bases; unmatched junction bases: 9. CDR3 length: 15 residues. The CDR3 protein is CASKGRGRSTGELFF. The DNA for the CDR3 is TGTGCCAGCAAGGGCAGGGGGCGAAGTACCGGGGAGCTGTTTTTT.

The rearrangement uses TRBV27 and TRBJ2-7, with unresolved D. Germline CDR1 reads MNHEY; CDR2 reads SMNVEV (reference sequence). This CDR3 has 13 residues. The germline V and J ends were trimmed by 3 bases and 3 bases, with 9 bases remaining between them. The CDR3: CASSFINSYEQYF. CDR3 coding DNA: TGTGCCAGCAGTTTTATAAACAGCTACGAGCAGTACTTC.

The rearrangement links TRBV2 to TRBJ1-2, with a possible D match to TRBD1 (6 bases). The V gene lost 1 base and the J gene lost 8 bases, with 14 bases spanning the gap. Germline CDR1 reads SNHLY; CDR2 reads FYNNEI. The CDR3 runs to 14 residues. The CDR3, as DNA: TGTGCCAGCAGTGAAGTCGGCAGGGGAGACGGCTACACCTTC. Translated, it gives CASSEVGRGDGYTF. The full variable domain, completed using reference TRBV2 and TRBJ1-2, is EPEVTQTPSHQVTQMGQEVILRCVPISNHLYFYWYRQILGQKVEFLVSFYNNEISEKSEIFDDQFSVERPDGSNFTLKIRSTKLEDSAMYFCASSEVGRGDGYTFGSGTRLTVV.

The V and J genes are TRBV15 and TRBJ2-1; D is possibly TRBD1 (6 bases). CDR1 is LNHNV and CDR2 is YYDKDF in the germline V gene (reference sequence). The CDR3 has 14 residues. Trimming cost V 1 base and J 2 bases, with 6 bases left between them. CDR3 region: CATSRGDTYNEQFF. In nucleotides, the CDR3 is TGTGCCACCAGCAGAGGGGACACCTACAATGAGCAGTTCTTC.